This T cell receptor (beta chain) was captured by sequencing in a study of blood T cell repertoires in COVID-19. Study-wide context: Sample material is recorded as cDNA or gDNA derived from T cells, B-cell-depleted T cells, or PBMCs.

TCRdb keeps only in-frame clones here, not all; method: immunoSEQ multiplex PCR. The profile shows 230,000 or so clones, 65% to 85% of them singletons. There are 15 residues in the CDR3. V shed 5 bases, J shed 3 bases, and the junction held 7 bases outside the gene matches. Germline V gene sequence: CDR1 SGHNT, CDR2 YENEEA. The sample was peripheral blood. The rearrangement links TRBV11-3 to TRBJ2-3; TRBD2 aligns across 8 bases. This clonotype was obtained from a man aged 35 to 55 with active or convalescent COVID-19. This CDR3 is CASSREGLVTDTQYF. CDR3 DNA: TGTGCCAGCAGCCGAGAGGGACTAGTGACAGATACGCAGTATTTT.